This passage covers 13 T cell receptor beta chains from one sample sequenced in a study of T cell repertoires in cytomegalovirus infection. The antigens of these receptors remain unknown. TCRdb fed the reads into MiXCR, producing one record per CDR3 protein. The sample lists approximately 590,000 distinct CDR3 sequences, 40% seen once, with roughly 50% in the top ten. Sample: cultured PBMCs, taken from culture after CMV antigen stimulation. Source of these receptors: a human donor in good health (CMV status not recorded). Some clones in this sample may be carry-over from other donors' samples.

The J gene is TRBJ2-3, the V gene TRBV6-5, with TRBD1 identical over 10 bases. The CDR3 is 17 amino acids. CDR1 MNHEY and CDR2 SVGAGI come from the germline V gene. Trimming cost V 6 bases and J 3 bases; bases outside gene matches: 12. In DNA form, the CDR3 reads TGTGCCAGCAGCCGCGGTGGGGACAGGGGATTTACAGATACGCAGTATTTT. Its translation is CASSRGGDRGFTDTQYF.

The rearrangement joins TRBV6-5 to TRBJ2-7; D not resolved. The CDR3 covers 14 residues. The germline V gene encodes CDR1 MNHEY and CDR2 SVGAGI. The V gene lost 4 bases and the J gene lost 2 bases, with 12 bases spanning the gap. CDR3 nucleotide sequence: TGTGCCAGCAGTTTGGCGACACCCACCTACGAGCAGTACTTC. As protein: CASSLATPTYEQYF.

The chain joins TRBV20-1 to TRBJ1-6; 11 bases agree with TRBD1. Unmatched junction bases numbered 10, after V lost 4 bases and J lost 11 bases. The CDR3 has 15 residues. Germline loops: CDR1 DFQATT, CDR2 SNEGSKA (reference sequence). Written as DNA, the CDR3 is TGCAGTGCTACCGCCCTCGGGACAGGGGGGGCACCCCTCCACTTT. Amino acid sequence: CSATALGTGGAPLHF.

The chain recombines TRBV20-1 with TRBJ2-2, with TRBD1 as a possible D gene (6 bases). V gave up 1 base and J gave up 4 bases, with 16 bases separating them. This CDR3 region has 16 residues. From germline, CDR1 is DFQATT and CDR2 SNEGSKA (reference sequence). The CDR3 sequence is CSARAKGDQGTGELFF. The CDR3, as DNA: TGCAGTGCTAGAGCCAAGGGGGACCAAGGCACCGGGGAGCTGTTTTTT.

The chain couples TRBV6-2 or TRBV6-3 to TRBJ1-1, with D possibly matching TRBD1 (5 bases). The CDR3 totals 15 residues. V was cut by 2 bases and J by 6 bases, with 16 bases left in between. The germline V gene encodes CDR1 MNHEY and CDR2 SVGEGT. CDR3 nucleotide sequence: TGTGCCAGCAGTTACCCTCCGGGACGTTGGGCTGAAGCTTTCTTT. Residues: CASSYPPGRWAEAFF.

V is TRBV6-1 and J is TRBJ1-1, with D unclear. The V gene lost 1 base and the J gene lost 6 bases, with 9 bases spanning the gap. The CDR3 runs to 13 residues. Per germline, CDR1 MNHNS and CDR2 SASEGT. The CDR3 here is CASSEGASSEAFF. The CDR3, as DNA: TGTGCCAGCAGTGAAGGGGCGAGCTCTGAAGCTTTCTTT.

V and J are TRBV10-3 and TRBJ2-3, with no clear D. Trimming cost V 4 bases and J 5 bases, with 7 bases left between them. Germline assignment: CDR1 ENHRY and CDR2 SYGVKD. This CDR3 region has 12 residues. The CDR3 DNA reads TGTGCCATCAGTGGGGCGCAAGATACGCAGTATTTT. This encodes CAISGAQDTQYF.

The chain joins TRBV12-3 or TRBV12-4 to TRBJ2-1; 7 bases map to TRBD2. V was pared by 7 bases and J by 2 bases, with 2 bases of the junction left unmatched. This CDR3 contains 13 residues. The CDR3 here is CASKRETYNEQFF. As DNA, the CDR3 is TGTGCCAGCAAGCGGGAAACCTACAATGAGCAGTTCTTC.

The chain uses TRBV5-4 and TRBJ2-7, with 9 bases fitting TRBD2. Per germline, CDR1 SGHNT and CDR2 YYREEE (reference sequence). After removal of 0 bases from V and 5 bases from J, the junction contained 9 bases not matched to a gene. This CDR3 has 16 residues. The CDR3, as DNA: TGTGCCAGCAGCTTGGGGCGGGAGGGCCATCTCAACGAGCAGTACTTC. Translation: CASSLGREGHLNEQYF.

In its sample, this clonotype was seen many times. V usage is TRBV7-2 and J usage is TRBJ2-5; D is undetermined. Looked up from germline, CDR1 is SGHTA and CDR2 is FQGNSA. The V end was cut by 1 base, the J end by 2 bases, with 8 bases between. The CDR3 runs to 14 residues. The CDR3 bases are TGTGCCAGCAGCTTAGAAGTCCCGCAAGAGACCCAGTACTTC. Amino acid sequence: CASSLEVPQETQYF.

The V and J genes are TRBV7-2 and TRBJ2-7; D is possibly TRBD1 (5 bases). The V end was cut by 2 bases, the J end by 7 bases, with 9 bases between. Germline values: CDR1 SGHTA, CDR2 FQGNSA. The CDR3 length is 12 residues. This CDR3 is CASSLYRTEQYF. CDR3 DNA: TGTGCCAGCAGCTTATACCGGACAGAGCAGTACTTC.

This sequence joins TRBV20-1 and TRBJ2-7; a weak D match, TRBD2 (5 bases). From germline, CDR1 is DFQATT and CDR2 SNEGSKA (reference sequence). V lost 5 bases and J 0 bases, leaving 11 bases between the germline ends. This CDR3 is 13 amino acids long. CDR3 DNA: TGCAGTGCTCTCCCTGCGGGCTCCTACGAGCAGTACTTC. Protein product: CSALPAGSYEQYF.

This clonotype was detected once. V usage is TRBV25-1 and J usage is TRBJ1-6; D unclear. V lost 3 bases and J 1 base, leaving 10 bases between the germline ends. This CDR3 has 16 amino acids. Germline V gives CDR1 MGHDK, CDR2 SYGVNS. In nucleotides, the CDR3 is TGTGCCAGCAGTGACAGTGACGGGTCCTATAATTCACCCCTCCACTTT. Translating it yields CASSDSDGSYNSPLHF.